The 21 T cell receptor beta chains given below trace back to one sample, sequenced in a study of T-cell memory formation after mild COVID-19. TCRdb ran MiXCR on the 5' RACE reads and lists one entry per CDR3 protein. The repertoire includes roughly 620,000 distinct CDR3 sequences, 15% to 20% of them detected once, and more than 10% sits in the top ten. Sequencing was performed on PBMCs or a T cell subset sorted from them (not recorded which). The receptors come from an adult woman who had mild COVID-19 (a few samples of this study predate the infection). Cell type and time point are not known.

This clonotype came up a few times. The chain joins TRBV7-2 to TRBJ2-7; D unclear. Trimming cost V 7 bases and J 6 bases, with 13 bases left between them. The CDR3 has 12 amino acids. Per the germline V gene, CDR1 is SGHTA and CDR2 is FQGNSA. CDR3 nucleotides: TGTGCCAGCAACATCCCGCCTAGCGAGCAGTACTTC. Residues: CASNIPPSEQYF.

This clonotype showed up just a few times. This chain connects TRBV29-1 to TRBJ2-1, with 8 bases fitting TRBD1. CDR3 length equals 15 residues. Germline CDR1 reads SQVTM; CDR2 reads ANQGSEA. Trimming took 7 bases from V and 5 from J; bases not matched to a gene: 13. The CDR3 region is CSAVLGTGSHNEQFF. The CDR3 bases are TGCAGCGCCGTTCTCGGGACAGGTAGTCACAATGAGCAGTTCTTC.

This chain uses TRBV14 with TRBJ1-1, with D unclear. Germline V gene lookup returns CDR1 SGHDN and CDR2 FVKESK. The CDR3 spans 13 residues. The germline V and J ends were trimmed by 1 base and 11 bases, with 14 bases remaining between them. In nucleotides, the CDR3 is TGTGCCAGCAGCCAAGGAGAGATCCACACCGCTTTCTTT. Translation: CASSQGEIHTAFF.

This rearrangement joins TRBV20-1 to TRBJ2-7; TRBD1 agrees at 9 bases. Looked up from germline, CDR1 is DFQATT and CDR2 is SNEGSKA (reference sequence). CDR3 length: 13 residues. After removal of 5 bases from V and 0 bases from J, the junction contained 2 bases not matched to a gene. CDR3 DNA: TGCAGTGCTGGGACAGGGCACTCCTACGAGCAGTACTTC. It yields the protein CSAGTGHSYEQYF.

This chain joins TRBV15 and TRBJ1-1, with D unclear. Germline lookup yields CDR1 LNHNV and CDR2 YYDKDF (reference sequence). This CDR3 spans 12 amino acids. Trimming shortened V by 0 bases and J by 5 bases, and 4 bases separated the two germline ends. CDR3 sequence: CATSRDQTEAFF. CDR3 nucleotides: TGTGCCACCAGCAGAGATCAAACTGAAGCTTTCTTT.

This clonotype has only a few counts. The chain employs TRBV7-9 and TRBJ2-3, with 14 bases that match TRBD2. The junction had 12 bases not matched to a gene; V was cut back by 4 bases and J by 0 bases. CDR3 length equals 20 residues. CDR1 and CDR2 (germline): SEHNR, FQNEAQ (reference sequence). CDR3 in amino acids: CASSSHPRTSGRRSTDTQYF. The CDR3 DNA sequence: TGTGCCAGCAGCTCACACCCCAGGACTAGCGGGAGGAGAAGCACAGATACGCAGTATTTT.

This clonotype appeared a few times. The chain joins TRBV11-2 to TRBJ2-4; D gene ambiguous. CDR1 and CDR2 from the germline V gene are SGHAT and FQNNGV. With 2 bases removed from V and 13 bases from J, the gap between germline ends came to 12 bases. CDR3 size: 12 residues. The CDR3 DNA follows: TGTGCCAGCAGCTTAAATCAAGGACGGCAGTACTTC. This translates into CASSLNQGRQYF.

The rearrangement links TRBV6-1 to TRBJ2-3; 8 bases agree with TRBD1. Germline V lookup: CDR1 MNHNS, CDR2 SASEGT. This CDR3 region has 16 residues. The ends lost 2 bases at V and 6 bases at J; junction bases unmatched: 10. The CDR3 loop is CASSELLGQGFDTQYF. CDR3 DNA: TGTGCCAGCAGTGAATTGTTAGGACAGGGCTTTGATACGCAGTATTTT.

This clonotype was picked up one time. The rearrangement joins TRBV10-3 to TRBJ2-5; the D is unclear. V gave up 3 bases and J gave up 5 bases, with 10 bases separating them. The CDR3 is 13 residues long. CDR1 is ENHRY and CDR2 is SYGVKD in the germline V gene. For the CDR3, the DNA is TGTGCCATCAGTGATACCCTCGAGGAGACCCAGTACTTC. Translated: CAISDTLEETQYF.

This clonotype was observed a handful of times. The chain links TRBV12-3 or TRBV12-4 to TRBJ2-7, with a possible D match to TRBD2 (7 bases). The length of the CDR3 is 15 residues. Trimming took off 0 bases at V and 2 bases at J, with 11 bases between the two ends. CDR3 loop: CASSLAGGGTYEQYF. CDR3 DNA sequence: TGTGCCAGCAGTTTAGCGGGAGGGGGGACCTACGAGCAGTACTTC.

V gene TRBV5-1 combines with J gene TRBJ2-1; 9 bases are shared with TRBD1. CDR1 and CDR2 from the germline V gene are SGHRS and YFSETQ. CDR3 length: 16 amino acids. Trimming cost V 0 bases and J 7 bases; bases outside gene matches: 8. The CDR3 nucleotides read TGCGCCAGCAGCTTGGTTGGGACAGGGATTGGAAATGAGCAGTTCTTC. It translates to CASSLVGTGIGNEQFF.

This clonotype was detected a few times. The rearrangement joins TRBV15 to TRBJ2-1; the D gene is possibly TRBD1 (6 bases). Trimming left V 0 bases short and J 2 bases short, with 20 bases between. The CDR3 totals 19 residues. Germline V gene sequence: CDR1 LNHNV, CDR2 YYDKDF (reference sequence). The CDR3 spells CATSREGQAGPGAYNEQFF. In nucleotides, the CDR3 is TGTGCCACCAGCAGAGAGGGACAAGCAGGGCCCGGAGCCTACAATGAGCAGTTCTTC. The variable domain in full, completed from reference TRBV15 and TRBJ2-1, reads DAMVIQNPRYQVTQFGKPVTLSCSQTLNHNVMYWYQQKSSQAPKLLFHYYDKDFNNEADTPDNFQSRRPNTSFCFLDIRSPGLGDTAMYLCATSREGQAGPGAYNEQFFGPGTRLTVL.

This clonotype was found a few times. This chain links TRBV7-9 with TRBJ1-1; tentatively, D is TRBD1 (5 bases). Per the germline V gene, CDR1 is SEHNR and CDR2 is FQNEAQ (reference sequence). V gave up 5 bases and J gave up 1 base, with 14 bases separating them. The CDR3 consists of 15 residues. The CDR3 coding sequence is TGTGCCAGCAGCCCCCACGGGGGATCGAACACTGAAGCTTTCTTT. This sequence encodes CASSPHGGSNTEAFF.

The CDR3 DNA follows: TGCAGTGCTAGACTCGGGACTAGCGGGAGTGGGTACAATGAGCAGTTCTTC. The encoded protein is CSARLGTSGSGYNEQFF. V is TRBV20-1 and J is TRBJ2-1; 14 bases agree with TRBD2. From germline, CDR1 is DFQATT and CDR2 SNEGSKA (reference sequence). The V gene end was trimmed by 2 bases and the J gene end by 4 bases; junction bases not matched to a gene: 7. This CDR3 is built from 17 residues.

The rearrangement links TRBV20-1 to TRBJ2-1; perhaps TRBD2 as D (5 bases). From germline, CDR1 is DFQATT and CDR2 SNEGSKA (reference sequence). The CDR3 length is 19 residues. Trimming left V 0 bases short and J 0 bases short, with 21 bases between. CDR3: CSARDPLATSFGSYNEQFF. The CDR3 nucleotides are TGCAGTGCTAGAGATCCCCTCGCCACTAGTTTCGGCTCCTACAATGAGCAGTTCTTC.

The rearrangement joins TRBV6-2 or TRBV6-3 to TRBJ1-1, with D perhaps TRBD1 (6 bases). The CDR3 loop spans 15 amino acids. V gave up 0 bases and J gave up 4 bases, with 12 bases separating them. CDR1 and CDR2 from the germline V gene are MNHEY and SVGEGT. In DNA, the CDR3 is TGTGCCAGCAGTTACTCGAATACGGGGGCCACTGAAGCTTTCTTT. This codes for CASSYSNTGATEAFF.

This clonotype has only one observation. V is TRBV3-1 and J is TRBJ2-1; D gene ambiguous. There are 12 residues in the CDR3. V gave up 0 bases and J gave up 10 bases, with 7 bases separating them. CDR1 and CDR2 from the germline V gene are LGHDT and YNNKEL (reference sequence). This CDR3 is CASSQDSIEQFF. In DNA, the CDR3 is TGTGCCAGCAGCCAAGATTCAATAGAGCAGTTCTTC.

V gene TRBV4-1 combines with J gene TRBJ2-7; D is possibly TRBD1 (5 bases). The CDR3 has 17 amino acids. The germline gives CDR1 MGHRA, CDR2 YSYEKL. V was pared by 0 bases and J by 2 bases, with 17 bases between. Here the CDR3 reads CASSQDLGAGPAYEQYF. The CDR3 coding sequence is TGCGCCAGCAGCCAAGATCTTGGGGCAGGGCCGGCCTACGAGCAGTACTTC.

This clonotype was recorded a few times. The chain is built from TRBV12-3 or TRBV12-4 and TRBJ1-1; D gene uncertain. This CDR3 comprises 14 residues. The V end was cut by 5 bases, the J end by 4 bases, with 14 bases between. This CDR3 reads CASSPEVRGTEAFF. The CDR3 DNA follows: TGTGCCAGCAGTCCCGAGGTCCGTGGCACTGAAGCTTTCTTT.

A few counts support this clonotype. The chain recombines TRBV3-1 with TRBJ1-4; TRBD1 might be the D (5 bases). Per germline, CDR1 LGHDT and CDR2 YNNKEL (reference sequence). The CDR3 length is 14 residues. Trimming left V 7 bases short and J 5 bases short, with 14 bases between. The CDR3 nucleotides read TGTGCCAGCACCCCGGGGCCGAGAAATGAAAAACTGTTTTTT. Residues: CASTPGPRNEKLFF.

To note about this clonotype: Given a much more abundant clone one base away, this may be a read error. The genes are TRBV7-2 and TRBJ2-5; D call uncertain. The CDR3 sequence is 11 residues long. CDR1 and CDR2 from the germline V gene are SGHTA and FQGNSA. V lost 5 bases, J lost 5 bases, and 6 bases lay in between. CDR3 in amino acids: CASSRAETQYF. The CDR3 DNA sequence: TGTGCCAGCAGCCGGGCGGAGACCCAGTACTTC.